The present TCR beta chain was sequenced within a study of CD8+ T cells in alopecia areata. TCR sequencing used cDNA made by reverse transcription of extracted RNA. Sequencing was performed with immunoSEQ multiplex PCR; in TCRdb, only in-frame clones are kept and a portion is missing. The table includes over 150,000 clones, around 50% detected once. The V end was cut by 4 bases, the J end by 2 bases, with 13 bases between. This CDR3 comprises 15 residues. Germline V gene sequence: CDR1 SGHTA, CDR2 FQGNSA. This chain connects TRBV7-2 to TRBJ2-3; tentative D call: TRBD2 (6 bases). The TCR comes from a human donor with alopecia areata. Sequencing was performed on CD4+ T cells sorted from blood, taken at week 0. The CDR3 reads CASSSFSGNTDTQYF. CDR3 bases: TGTGCCAGCAGCTCCTTTAGCGGCAACACAGATACGCAGTATTTT.